This note documents a single T cell receptor (beta chain) sequence. The CDR3 runs 15 residues. With 3 bases clipped from V and 4 bases from J, the junction kept 8 bases outside the gene matches. The germline V gene has CDR1 KGHSH and CDR2 LQKENI. This sample was included in a study of blood T cell repertoires in COVID-19. Background on the study: PBMCs, B-cell-depleted T cells, or T cells were the source of the cDNA or gDNA that made up the material.

In the original workflow: Using reference gene primer amplification, nucleated cell counts were estimated. The assay was immunoSEQ multiplex PCR, and TCRdb's table has in-frame clones only and misses some. V and J calls and clone size are copied from that table; D and trimming were computed from the DNA. The sample contains fewer than 200,000 clones, around 82% of which appear only once. Participant age was about 18 to 89 years, and participants resided in about two dozen US areas. The sequenced material came from PBMCs or T cells enriched from blood (not recorded which). This sequence was found in an older woman with acute COVID-19. The chain recombines TRBV18 with TRBJ1-2; the match to TRBD1 covers 7 bases. The CDR3 sequence: CASSPTIGTAYGYTF. CDR3 DNA sequence: TGTGCCAGCTCACCTACAATTGGGACAGCCTATGGCTACACCTTC.